These 10 T cell receptor beta chains originate from one sample sequenced in a study of T cells after yellow fever vaccination. MiXCR was run by TCRdb on the 5' RACE reads, yielding one entry per CDR3 protein. The sample comprises around 310,000 distinct CDR3 sequences, around 4% of which are singletons, and about 20% rests with the top ten. Sequencing used PBMCs, obtained on the day of the yellow fever booster vaccination. The receptors derive from a man younger than 35 who received the YFV17D yellow fever vaccine.

This clonotype has at least ten counts. V usage is TRBV2 and J usage is TRBJ2-4, with D perhaps TRBD1 (6 bases). This CDR3 has 14 residues. Germline V lookup: CDR1 SNHLY, CDR2 FYNNEI. The V end lost 8 bases, the J end lost 6 bases, and 17 bases lay between the germline ends. Here the CDR3 DNA reads TGTGCCAGCGCGCGGATGGGGGCAGGAAACATTCAGTACTTC. Translating gives CASARMGAGNIQYF.

This clonotype showed up many times. V is TRBV7-3 and J is TRBJ2-5; 7 bases map to TRBD1. This CDR3 comprises 15 residues. V lost 3 bases and J lost 1; bases outside the gene matches: 5. Germline loops: CDR1 SGHTA, CDR2 FQGTGA. The CDR3, as DNA: TGTGCCAGCAGCTTTGGAGACAGGGCCCAAGAGACCCAGTACTTC. Its protein is CASSFGDRAQETQYF. The full variable domain, rest sourced from reference TRBV7-3 and TRBJ2-5, is GAGVSQTPSNKVTEKGKYVELRCDPISGHTALYWYRQSLGQGPEFLIYFQGTGAADDSGLPNDRFFAVRPEGSVSTLKIQRTERGDSAVYLCASSFGDRAQETQYFGPGTRLLVL.

In its sample, this clonotype was seen many times. The chain links TRBV7-2 to TRBJ1-2; TRBD1 matches at 11 bases. Germline loops: CDR1 SGHTA, CDR2 FQGNSA. V lost 0 bases to trimming and J lost 3 bases; unmatched junction nucleotides: 3. The CDR3 runs 16 residues. The chain's CDR3 is CASSLAGTGGDYGYTF. The CDR3 bases are TGTGCCAGCAGCTTAGCTGGGACAGGGGGTGACTATGGCTACACCTTC.

The chain couples TRBV11-2 to TRBJ2-3, with TRBD1 as a possible D gene (6 bases). Germline V lookup: CDR1 SGHAT, CDR2 FQNNGV. The V end lost 1 base, the J end lost 0 bases, and 11 bases lay between the germline ends. The length of the CDR3 is 16 residues. This chain's CDR3 is CASSLGRRGSTDTQYF. DNA for the CDR3: TGTGCCAGCAGCTTAGGCCGCAGGGGAAGCACAGATACGCAGTATTTT.

Many counts were recorded for this clonotype. The rearrangement uses TRBV14 and TRBJ2-3; D uncertain. V lost 5 bases, J lost 6 bases, and 12 bases lay in between. Germline V gene sequence: CDR1 SGHDN, CDR2 FVKESK. This CDR3 region has 13 residues. The CDR3 DNA is TGTGCCAGCAGCGACCCTCCTGCGGATACGCAGTATTTT. This sequence encodes CASSDPPADTQYF.

J is TRBJ2-1 and V is TRBV28; 9 bases fit TRBD2. Germline lookup yields CDR1 MDHEN and CDR2 SYDVKM. The CDR3 consists of 15 residues. With V trimmed by 10 bases and J by 2 bases, 9 bases remained unmatched. The CDR3 protein is CATKRGGGAYNEQFF. The CDR3, as DNA: TGTGCCACCAAGCGTGGCGGGGGGGCCTACAATGAGCAGTTCTTC.

This clonotype was found a few times. This chain joins TRBV29-1 and TRBJ2-4; the D gene could be TRBD1 or TRBD2 (5 bases each). The germline gives CDR1 SQVTM, CDR2 ANQGSEA. The CDR3 has 12 residues. V lost 6 bases to trimming and J lost 8 bases, with 14 bases between them. CDR3 coding DNA: TGCAGCGTGGTTGGGACGCTCGACATTCAGTACTTC. This translates into CSVVGTLDIQYF.

This clonotype was picked up a small number of times. The chain recombines TRBV6-5 with TRBJ2-2; possibly TRBD2 for D (6 bases). The germline gives CDR1 MNHEY, CDR2 SVGAGI. The germline V and J ends were trimmed by 9 bases and 7 bases, with 12 bases remaining between them. The CDR3 runs to 12 residues. As DNA, the CDR3 is TGTGCCAGACGGAGGGTCGACGGGGAGCTGTTTTTT. Residues: CARRRVDGELFF.

This clonotype was seen many times. V usage is TRBV14 and J usage is TRBJ2-7, with D perhaps TRBD1 (5 bases). This CDR3 contains 17 residues. Germline CDR1 and CDR2: SGHDN and FVKESK. The V end lost 0 bases, the J end lost 1 base, and 16 bases lay between the germline ends. The CDR3: CASSQDESPGYSYEQYF. The CDR3 coding sequence is TGTGCCAGCAGCCAAGATGAGTCGCCAGGGTATTCCTACGAGCAGTACTTC. The variable domain in full, completed from reference TRBV14 and TRBJ2-7, reads EAGVTQFPSHSVIEKGQTVTLRCDPISGHDNLYWYRRVMGKEIKFLLHFVKESKQDESGMPNNRFLAERTGGTYSTLKVQPAELEDSGVYFCASSQDESPGYSYEQYFGPGTRLTVT.

This clonotype was picked up a small number of times. The V and J genes are TRBV9 and TRBJ2-1, with 7 nucleotides matching TRBD1. This CDR3 has 13 residues. V lost 5 bases and J lost 3; bases outside the gene matches: 2. Germline CDR1 reads SGDLS; CDR2 reads YYNGEE. CDR3 sequence reads: CASSGQDYNEQFF. CDR3 DNA: TGTGCCAGCAGTGGACAGGACTACAATGAGCAGTTCTTC. Full variable domain (outside the CDR3, taken from reference TRBV9 and TRBJ2-1): DSGVTQTPKHLITATGQRVTLRCSPRSGDLSVYWYQQSLDQGLQFLIQYYNGEERAKGNILERFSAQQFPDLHSELNLSSLELGDSALYFCASSGQDYNEQFFGPGTRLTVL.